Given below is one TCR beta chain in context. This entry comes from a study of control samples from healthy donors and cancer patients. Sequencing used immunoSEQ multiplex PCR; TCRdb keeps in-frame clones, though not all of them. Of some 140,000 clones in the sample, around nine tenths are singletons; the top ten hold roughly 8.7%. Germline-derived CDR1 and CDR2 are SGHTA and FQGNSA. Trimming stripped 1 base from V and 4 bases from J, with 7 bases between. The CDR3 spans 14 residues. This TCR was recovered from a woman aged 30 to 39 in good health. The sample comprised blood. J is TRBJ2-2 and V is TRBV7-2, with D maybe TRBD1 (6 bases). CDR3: CASSLVGATGELFF. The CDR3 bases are TGTGCCAGCAGCTTAGTGGGGGCCACCGGGGAGCTGTTTTTT.